This T cell receptor beta chain was retrieved from a study of shared clonotypes between healthy human individuals. As for the study in general: Serving as donors were a couple of women and a few men, whose ages spanned 18 to 49.

Libraries were prepared by immunoSEQ multiplex PCR; TCRdb keeps only in-frame clonotypes and omits some of them. The sample has millions of clones, approximately 92% seen once; the top ten hold roughly 0.15%. General study findings and limits: Shared across a few donors were around 5% of the naive CD4 clonotypes.

Of note for this clone: Antigen: not known. This sample also contains other DNA sequences that code for the same CDR3.

CD45RA+ naive and CD45RA-negative memory subsets were separated from CD4+ cells. Sequenced material: naive CD4+ T cells sorted from blood. As for subset: CD45RA+ positively selected. The receptor's source is a young man in good health.

The CDR3: CASSPAEGDTQYF. Written as DNA, the CDR3 is TGTGCCAGCTCACCAGCGGAGGGGGATACGCAGTATTTT. J is TRBJ2-3 and V is TRBV18; D is perhaps TRBD2 (6 bases). V lost 2 bases to trimming and J lost 6 bases, with 9 bases between them. CDR1 KGHSH and CDR2 LQKENI come from the germline V gene. The CDR3 runs to 13 residues.